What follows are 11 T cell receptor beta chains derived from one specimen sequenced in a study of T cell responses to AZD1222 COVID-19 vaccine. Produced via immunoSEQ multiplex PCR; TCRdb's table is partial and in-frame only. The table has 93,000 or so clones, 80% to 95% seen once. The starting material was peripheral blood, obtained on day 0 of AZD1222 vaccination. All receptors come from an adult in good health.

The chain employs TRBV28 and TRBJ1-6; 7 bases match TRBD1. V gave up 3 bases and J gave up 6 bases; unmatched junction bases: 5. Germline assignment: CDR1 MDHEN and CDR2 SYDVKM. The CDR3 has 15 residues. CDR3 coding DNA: TGTGCCAGCAGTTTTGGGGGGACAGTTAATTCACCCCTCCACTTT. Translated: CASSFGGTVNSPLHF.

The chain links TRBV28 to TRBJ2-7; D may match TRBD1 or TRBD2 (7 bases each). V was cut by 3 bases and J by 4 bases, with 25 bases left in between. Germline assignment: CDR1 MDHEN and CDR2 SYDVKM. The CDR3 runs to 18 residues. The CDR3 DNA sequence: TGTGCCAGCAGTTTTCGGGGGGACTTTAGGGACAGCGGTTACGAGCAGTACTTC. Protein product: CASSFRGDFRDSGYEQYF.

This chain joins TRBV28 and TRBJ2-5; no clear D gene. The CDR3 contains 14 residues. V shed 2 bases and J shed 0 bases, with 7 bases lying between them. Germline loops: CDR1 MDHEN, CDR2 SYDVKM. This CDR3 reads CASSLIDDQETQYF. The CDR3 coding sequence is TGTGCCAGCAGTTTAATTGACGACCAAGAGACCCAGTACTTC.

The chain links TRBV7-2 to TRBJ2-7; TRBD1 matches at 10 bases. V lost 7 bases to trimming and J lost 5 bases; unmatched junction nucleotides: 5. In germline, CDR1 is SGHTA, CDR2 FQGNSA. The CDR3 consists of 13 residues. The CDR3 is CASKTGGTHEQYF. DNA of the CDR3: TGTGCCAGCAAGACAGGGGGCACCCACGAGCAGTACTTC.

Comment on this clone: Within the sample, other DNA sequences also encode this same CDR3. The CDR3 sequence is CASSLLAGYNEQFF. CDR3 DNA: TGCGCCAGCAGCTTGCTTGCTGGCTACAATGAGCAGTTCTTC. This chain joins TRBV5-1 and TRBJ2-1; D unclear. Trimming cost V 1 base and J 3 bases, with 8 bases left between them. This CDR3 has 14 residues. Germline V gives CDR1 SGHRS, CDR2 YFSETQ.

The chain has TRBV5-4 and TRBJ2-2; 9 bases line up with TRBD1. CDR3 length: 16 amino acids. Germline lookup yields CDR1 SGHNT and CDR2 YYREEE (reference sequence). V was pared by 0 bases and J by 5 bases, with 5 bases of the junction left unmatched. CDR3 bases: TGTGCCAGCAGCTTGGTCCCGGGACAGGGTACCGGGGAGCTGTTTTTT. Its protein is CASSLVPGQGTGELFF.

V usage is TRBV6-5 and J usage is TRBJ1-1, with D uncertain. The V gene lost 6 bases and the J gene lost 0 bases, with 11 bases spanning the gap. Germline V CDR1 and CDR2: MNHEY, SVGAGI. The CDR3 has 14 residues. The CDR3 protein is CASSQGVMNTEAFF. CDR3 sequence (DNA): TGTGCCAGCAGCCAAGGAGTGATGAACACTGAAGCTTTCTTT.

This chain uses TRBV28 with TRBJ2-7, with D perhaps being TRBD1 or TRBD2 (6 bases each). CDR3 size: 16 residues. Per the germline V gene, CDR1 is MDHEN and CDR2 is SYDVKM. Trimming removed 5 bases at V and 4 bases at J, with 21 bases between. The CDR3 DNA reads TGTGCCAGCAGTGTTGACAGGAACGGGGGCCCTTACGAGCAGTACTTC. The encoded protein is CASSVDRNGGPYEQYF.

CDR3 amino acids: CASSPEGPPYEQYF. The DNA of the CDR3 is TGTGCCAGCTCACCAGAGGGACCCCCCTACGAGCAGTACTTC. This sequence joins TRBV18 and TRBJ2-7; D might be TRBD1 or TRBD2, each matching 5 bases. The V gene lost 2 bases and the J gene lost 2 bases, with 10 bases spanning the gap. Germline CDR1 reads KGHSH; CDR2 reads LQKENI. The CDR3 consists of 14 residues.

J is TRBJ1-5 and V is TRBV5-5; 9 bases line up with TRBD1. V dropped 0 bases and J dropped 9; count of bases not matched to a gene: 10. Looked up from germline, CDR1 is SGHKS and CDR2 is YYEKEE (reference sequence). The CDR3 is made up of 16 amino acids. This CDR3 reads CASSLGTGGGKRPQHF. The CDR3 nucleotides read TGTGCCAGCAGCTTGGGCACAGGGGGCGGGAAAAGGCCCCAGCATTTT.

CDR3 loop: CASSPPVAYSPLHF. The CDR3 nucleotides are TGTGCCAGCAGCCCCCCCGTCGCCTATTCACCCCTCCACTTT. The chain combines TRBV2 with TRBJ1-6; no reliable D call. V lost 6 bases and J 8 bases, leaving 14 bases between the germline ends. Germline V CDR1 and CDR2: SNHLY, FYNNEI. The CDR3 covers 14 residues.